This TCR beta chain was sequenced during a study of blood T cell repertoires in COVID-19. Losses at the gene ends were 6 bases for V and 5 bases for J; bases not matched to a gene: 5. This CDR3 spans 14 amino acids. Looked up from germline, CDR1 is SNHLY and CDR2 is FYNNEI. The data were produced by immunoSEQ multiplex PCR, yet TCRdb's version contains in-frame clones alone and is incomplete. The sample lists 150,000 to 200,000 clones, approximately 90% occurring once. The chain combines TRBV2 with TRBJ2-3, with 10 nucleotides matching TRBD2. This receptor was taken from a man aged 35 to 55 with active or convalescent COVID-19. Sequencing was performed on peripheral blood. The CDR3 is CASRAGGDRDTQYF. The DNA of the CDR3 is TGTGCCAGCAGAGCGGGAGGGGACAGAGATACGCAGTATTTT.